This T cell receptor (beta chain) originates from a study of CD8+ T cells in alopecia areata. On the study more broadly: Tofacitinib treatment spanned 6 to 18 months, with 6 months off drug afterward. The study, taken as a whole, reports: For baseline CD8+ expansion, any link to response stays uncertain with one nonresponder. Tofacitinib significantly reduced both scalp clonality and expanded CD8+ clones among the top 100.

Treatment described: oral pan-JAK inhibitor, 5-10 mg twice daily. cDNA prepared by RNA extraction and subsequent reverse transcription served as the template for sequencing. Profiling relied on immunoSEQ multiplex PCR, and the TCRdb table lists in-frame clones only, not all of them. The sample lists about 200,000 clones; around two fifths were seen once. With regard to this clone: Antigen unknown.

This CDR3 is 14 amino acids long. Germline V lookup: CDR1 SQVTM, CDR2 ANQGSEA. V was shortened by 0 bases and J by 4 bases, with 12 bases between the two germline ends. This clonotype was obtained from a human donor with alopecia areata. This material consisted of CD4+ T cells sorted from blood, taken at roughly week 30, from a patient treated with tofacitinib. V is TRBV29-1 and J is TRBJ1-2; no clear D gene. The CDR3 DNA sequence: TGCAGCGTTGAAGACTCAGGTTCCTCCTATGGCTACACCTTC. Translation: CSVEDSGSSYGYTF.